This TCR beta chain was sequenced for a study of cytomegalovirus exposure and HLA in healthy donors. As for the study in general: An earlier analysis identified 117 million unique TCR beta sequences in 150 million to 200 million T cells. Study results and limitations: Trimming of TCR beta V- and J-genes showed a link, identified in a later analysis, to a missense DCLRE1C variant. Analysis performed later showed TCR beta chains linked to HLA being more clonally expanded than equally common others.

The CDR3 length is 16 residues. Trimming cost V 0 bases and J 5 bases, with 16 bases left between them. CDR1 and CDR2 from the germline V gene are SGHRS and YFSETQ. With regard to this clone: Its matching antigen is unknown.

Both 60 Vbeta primers and 13 Jbeta primers went into the PCR. Profiled with immunoSEQ multiplex PCR; TCRdb holds only in-frame clones, not every one. The sample consists of 80,000 or so clones, over 9% of them appearing once. The sequenced sample was PBMCs. This sequence joins TRBV5-1 and TRBJ2-3, with a tentative D call TRBD2 (6 bases). The clonotype originates from a man aged 60 to 75 in good health and CMV-seropositive. The CDR3 here is CASSLDVAEEGDTQYF. In DNA, the CDR3 is TGCGCCAGCAGCTTGGATGTAGCGGAAGAAGGAGATACGCAGTATTTT.